This T cell receptor (beta chain) is drawn from a study of tissue T cells after allogeneic stem cell transplantation. Findings and limits, study-wide: Alloreactivity or antigen specificity of tissue TCRs was not determined; some clones might be host cells. Limitations included a small, clinically heterogeneous cohort and limited sampling depth.

The sample holds a few counts of this clone. Its antigen is unidentified. Genes here carry mouse names. Here immunoSEQ multiplex PCR was the method, and the copy in TCRdb shows in-frame clones only, minus some. The sample yields 4,000 to 4,500 clones, roughly half seen once. Regarding time point: mouse harvest day 14 after allogeneic transplant. Each mouse received 10^7 T-cell-depleted marrow cells plus 10^6 splenic CD5+ T cells by tail vein. The sample taken for sequencing was lymph node tissue. This receptor was obtained from a female BALB/c mouse given C57BL/6 T cells with graft-versus-host disease after an allogeneic hematopoietic cell transplant.

The covered CDR3 bases are TGTGCAAGCAGCACCCGACTGGGGGGGCACAGGCAAGACACCCAGTAC. Its translation: CASSTRLGGHRQDTQY. The whole CDR3 sequence is CASSTRLGGHRQDTQYF. The V and J genes are TRBV16 and TRBJ2-5; TRBD2 aligns across 12 bases. The read ends 1 residue early relative to the CDR3; the germline J gene fills the gap. The ends lost 5 bases at V and 3 bases at J; junction bases unmatched: 9. The germline V gene encodes CDR1 SGHSA and CDR2 FRNQAP. The CDR3 runs to 17 residues.